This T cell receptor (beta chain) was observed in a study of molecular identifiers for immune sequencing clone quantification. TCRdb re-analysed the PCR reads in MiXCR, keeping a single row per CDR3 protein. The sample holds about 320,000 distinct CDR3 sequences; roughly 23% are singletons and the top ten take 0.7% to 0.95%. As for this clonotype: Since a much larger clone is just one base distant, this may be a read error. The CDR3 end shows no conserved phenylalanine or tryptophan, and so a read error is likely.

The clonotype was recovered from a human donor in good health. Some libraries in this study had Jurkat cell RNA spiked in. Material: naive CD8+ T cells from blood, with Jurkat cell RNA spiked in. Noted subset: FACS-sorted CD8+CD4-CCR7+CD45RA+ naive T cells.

CDR3 loop: CSVDGRADYGYTL. CDR3 bases: TGCAGCGTTGACGGCAGGGCGGATTATGGCTACACCTTA. V is TRBV29-1 and J is TRBJ1-2, with D tentatively TRBD1 (5 bases). This CDR3 has 13 amino acids. Trimming left V 3 bases short and J 5 bases short, with 13 bases between. The germline V gene has CDR1 SQVTM and CDR2 ANQGSEA.